This T cell receptor beta chain was recorded in a study of shared clonotypes between healthy human individuals. Study at large: Used for every donor were three CD4 naive, three CD4 memory, two CD8 naive and one CD8 memory plate.

Germline assignment: CDR1 MDHEN and CDR2 SYDVKM. The CDR3 runs 13 residues. V lost 5 bases, J lost 3 bases, and 3 bases stayed unmatched. The study, taken as a whole, reports: Genetic and exposure-history diversity was limited by the few donors.

Notes on this clone: Its specificity is unknown. In the same sample, other DNA sequences code for this CDR3.

Genomic DNA belonging to each subset was distributed in equal measure over several immunoSEQ plates. 200 to 250 ng DNA, about 33,000 T cell genomes, went into each sorted-subset replicate PCR. Libraries were prepared by immunoSEQ multiplex PCR; TCRdb keeps only in-frame clonotypes and omits some of them. The sample lists around 2.5 million clones; more than 85% were seen once. This clonotype was obtained from a man aged 18 to 30 in good health. Some clones in this sample may be carry-over from other donors' samples. The chain carries TRBV28 and TRBJ2-7, with 8 bases aligning to TRBD1. The sequenced sample consisted of naive CD4+ T cells from PBMCs. Subset denoted: CD45RA+ positively selected. The CDR3, as DNA: TGTGCCAGCAGTGTAACAGGGGGCTACGAGCAGTACTTC. Translating it yields CASSVTGGYEQYF.